This T cell receptor beta chain was retrieved from a study of cytomegalovirus exposure and HLA in healthy donors (dated by TCRdb to the late 2010s). For the study in its entirety: According to a later analysis, the roughly 130 validation repertoires were produced on the same platform as the roughly 700 repertoires of the first cohort. To predict cytomegalovirus infection status, the study brought together high-throughput TCR immunosequencing, statistical association of individual TCRs with disease status, and machine learning. The study was designed to test whether signatures of past pathogen exposure could be identified by cataloging public T cell receptors. Along with the roughly 710-subject first cohort, a separate validation cohort of over a hundred different subjects was used.

The CDR3 goes from the cysteine to the phenylalanine over 14 residues. Just the 42-base CDR3 DNA is kept, in frame starting at base 1. Germline trimming: 6 bases from V, 1 base from J; junction bases outside gene matches: 5. CDR1 SGHRS and CDR2 YFSETQ are derived from the germline V gene. The donors belonged to the validation cohort of about 130 subjects, which was separate from the roughly 680-subject first cohort. The method was the immunoSEQ multiplex PCR assay. The authors' pipeline ran thus. A statistical classification framework was built to diagnose cytomegalovirus status from the catalog of TCR beta chain sequences. The table comes from immuneACCESS by way of TCRdb, which keeps in-frame sequences with V and J called. Part of the clones is missing from these tables; in studies checked, under half for an unresolved V gene and the rest for unknown reasons. That table supplies the V and J calls and clone size; D and trimming were determined from the DNA. In all, the sample holds fewer than 200,000 clones, and about 83% of those were seen once. 1.4% of the sample is taken by the ten largest.

With respect to this clone: Its binding antigen is unknown. The record has no base qualities; no much larger clone is one base away.

The research as a whole found: Of the cluster scores, 85% to 95% were above 0 in a later analysis, which found that TCRs clustered in the first cohort also tended to co-occur in the 95 to 150 validation repertoires. In the study, some 160 TCR beta chains were listed as associated with cytomegalovirus. The classifier was reported to diagnose cytomegalovirus status with high specificity and sensitivity in both the original cohort and the validation cohort. It was suggested by the authors that the approach could potentially be generalized to other disease states and immunological phenotypes. A later analysis had no HLA typing for the validation cohort, so co-occurrence there was scored across all 120 repertoires. Most TCR sequences were observed very rarely across donors, whereas some public TCRs were present in many individuals. In vitro tests confirmed that a few of the cytomegalovirus-associated TCR beta chains recognize cytomegalovirus antigens.

The clonotype comes from a woman between 25 and 40 years old in good health and CMV-seronegative. Specimen: PBMCs. The sequence links TRBV5-1 to TRBJ2-3, with TRBD1 identical over 7 junction bases. The CDR3 loop reads CASNPGQGTDTQYF. Read as DNA, the sequence is TGCGCCAGCAACCCCGGACAGGGCACAGATACGCAGTATTTT.